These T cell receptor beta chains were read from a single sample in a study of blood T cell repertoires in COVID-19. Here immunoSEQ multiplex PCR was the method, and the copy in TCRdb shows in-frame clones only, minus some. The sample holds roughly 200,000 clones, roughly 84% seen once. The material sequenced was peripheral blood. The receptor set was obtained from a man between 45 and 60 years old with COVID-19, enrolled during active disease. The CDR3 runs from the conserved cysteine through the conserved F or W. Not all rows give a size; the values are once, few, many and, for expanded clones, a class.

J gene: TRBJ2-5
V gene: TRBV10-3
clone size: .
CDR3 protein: CAISAIAAQETQYF

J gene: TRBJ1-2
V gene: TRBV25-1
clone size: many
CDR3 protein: CASSESRTTRGNGYTF

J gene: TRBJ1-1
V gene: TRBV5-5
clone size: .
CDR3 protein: CASRTGDNKSKAFF

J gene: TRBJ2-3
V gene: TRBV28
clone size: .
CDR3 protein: CASGRTSTINTDTQYF

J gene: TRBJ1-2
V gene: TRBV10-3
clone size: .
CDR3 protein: CAISEGLTANYGYTF

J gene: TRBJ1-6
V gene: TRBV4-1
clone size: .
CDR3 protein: CASSQDMSRVGSPLHF

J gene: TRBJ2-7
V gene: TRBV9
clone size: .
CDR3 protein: CASSVGLEGYEQYF

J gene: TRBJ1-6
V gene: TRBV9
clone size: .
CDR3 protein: CASSVTGENSPLHF

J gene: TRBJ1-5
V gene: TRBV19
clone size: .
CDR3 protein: CASSPGTGGSQPQHF

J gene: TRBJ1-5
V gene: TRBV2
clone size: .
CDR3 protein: CASRPGQGIYSNQPQHF

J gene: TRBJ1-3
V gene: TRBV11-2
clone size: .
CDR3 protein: CASSPLSNTIYF

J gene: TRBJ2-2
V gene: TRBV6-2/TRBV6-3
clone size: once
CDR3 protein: CASSRTSNTGELFF

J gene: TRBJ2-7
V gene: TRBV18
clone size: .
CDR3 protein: CASSPTQGSSYEQYF

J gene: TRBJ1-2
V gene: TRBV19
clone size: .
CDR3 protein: CASSGGTYGYTF

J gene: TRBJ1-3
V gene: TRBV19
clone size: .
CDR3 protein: CASTQDRASGNTIYF

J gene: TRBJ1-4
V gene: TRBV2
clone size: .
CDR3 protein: CASRDYRGGNEKLFF

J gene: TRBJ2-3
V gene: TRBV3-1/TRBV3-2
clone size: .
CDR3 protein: CASSQGTEPSTDTQYF

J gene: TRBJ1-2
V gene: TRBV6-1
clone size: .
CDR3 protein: CASSETDADGYTF

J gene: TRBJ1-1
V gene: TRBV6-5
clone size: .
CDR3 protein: CASSITGNGFAEAFF

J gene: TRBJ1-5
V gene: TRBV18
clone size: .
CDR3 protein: CASSTGGGQPQHF

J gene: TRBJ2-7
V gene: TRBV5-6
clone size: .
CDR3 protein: CASSLDRDEQYF

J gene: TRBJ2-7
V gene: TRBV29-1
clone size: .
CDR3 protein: CSVQIQGYEQYF

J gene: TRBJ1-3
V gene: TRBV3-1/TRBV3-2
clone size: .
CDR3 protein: CASSQLGTLRSGNTIYF

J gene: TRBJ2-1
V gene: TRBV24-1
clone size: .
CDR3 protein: CATAEDRGYNEQFF

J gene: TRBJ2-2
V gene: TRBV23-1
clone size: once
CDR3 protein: CASSQCWGVTGELFF

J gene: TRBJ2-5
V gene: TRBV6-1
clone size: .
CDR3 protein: CASSEFGTEETQYF

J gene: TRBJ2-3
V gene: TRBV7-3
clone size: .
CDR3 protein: CASSPGTGGHEDTQYF

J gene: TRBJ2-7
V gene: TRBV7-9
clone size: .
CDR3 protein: CASSSEPGQGPYEQYF

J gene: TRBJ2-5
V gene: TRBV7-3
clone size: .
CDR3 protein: CASSLGRGETQYF

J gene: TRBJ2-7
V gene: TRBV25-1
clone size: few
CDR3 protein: CASSEFGAPSSYEQYF

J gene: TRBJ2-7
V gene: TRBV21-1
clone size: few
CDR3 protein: CASSKGHLNLYEQYF

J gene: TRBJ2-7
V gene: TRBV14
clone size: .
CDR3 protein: CASSQGTGEQYF

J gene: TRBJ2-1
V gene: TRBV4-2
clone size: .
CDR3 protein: CASSQPSGGGSYNEQFF

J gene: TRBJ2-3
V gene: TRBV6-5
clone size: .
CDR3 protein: CASSYSRQGIATQYF

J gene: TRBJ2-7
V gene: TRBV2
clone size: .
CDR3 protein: CASTWTGGTYEQYF

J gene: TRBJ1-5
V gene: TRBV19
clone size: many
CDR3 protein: CASSSTGGGKPQHF

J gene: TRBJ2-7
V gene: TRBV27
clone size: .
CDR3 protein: CASSSLAAPYEQYF

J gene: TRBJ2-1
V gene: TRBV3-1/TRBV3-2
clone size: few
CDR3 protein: CASSQDSSGEQFF

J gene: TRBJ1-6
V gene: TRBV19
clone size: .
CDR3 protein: CASSLRTESSYNSPLHF

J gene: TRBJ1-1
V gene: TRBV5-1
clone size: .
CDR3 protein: CASSLKDRGRGAFF

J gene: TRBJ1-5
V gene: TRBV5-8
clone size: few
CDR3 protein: CASSLGQKGNQPQHF

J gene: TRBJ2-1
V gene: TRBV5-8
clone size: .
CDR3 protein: CASSWASLPIF

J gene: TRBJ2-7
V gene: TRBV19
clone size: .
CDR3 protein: CASRTSPLAGDLYF

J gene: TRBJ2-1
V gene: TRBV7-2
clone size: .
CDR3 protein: CASSLLAVGRDLDNEQFF

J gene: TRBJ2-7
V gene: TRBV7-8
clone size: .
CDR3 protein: CASSPRLAGENEQYF

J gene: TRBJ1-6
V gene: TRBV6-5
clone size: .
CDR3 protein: CASRPTGTNNSPLHF

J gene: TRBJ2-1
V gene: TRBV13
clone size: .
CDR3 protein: CASSLLAGAHEQFF

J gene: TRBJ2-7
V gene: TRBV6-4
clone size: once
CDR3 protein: CASSERSGTGNEQYF

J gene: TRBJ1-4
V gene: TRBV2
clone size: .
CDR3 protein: CASRAENEKLFF

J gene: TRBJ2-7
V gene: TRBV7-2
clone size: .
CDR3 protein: CASSRAGQSGLYEQYF

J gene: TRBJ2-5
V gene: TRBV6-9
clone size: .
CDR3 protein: CASSPLRDRGPETQYF

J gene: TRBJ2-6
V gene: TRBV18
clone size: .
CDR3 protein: CASSPGRANVLTF

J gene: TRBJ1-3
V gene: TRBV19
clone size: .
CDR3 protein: CASNRAGNTIYF

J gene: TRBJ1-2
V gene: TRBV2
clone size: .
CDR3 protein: CASSDRGYTF

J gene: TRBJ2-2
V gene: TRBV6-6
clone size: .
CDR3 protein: CASSSNRVKNTGELFF

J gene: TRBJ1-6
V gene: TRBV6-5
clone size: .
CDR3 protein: CASSLQGRHNSPLHF

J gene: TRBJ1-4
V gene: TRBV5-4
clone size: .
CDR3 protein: CASSTGTGWEKLFF

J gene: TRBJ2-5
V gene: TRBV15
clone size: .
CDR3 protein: CATSRAQGYRHQETQYF

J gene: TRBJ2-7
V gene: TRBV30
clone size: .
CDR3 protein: CAWSRSYEQYF

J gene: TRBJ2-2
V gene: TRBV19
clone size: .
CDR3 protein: CASSRGGLGLALGELFF